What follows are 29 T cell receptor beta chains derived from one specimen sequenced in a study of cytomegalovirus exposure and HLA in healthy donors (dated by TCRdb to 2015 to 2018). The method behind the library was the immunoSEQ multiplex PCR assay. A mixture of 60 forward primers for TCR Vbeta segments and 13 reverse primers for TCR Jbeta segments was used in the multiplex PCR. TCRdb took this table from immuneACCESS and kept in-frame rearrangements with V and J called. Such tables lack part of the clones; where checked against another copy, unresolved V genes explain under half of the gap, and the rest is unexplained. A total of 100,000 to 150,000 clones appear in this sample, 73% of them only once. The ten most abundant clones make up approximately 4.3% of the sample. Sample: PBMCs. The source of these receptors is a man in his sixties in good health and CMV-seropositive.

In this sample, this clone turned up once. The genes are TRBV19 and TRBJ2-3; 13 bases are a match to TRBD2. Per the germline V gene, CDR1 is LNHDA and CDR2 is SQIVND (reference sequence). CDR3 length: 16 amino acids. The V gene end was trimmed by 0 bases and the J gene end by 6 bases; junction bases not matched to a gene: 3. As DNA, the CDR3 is TGTGCCAGTAGTATAGAGGCGACTAGCGGGGGGGATACGCAGTATTTT. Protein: CASSIEATSGGDTQYF.

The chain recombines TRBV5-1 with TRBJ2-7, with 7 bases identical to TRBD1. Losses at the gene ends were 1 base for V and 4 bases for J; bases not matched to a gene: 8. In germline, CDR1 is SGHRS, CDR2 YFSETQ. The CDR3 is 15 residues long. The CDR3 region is CASSLTGQDEYEQYF. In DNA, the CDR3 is TGCGCCAGCAGCTTGACCGGACAGGATGAATACGAGCAGTACTTC.

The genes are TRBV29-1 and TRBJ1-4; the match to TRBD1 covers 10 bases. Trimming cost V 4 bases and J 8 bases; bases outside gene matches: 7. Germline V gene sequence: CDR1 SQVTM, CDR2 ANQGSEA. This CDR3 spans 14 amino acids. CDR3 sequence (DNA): TGCAGCGTTGGGCGACAGGGGGCGAGGGAAAAACTGTTTTTT. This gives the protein CSVGRQGAREKLFF.

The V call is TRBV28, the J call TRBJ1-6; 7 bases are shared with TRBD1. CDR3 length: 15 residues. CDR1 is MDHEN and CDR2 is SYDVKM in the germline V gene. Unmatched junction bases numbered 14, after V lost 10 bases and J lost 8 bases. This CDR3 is CATIRGGGTDSPLHF. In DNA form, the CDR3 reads TGTGCCACCATCAGAGGAGGGGGCACGGATTCACCCCTCCACTTT.

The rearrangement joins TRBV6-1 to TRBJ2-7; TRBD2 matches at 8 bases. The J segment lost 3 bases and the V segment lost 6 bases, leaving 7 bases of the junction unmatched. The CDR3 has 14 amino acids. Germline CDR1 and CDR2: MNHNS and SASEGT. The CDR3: CASSPGLVVYEQYF. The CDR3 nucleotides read TGTGCCAGCAGCCCGGGACTAGTAGTCTACGAGCAGTACTTC.

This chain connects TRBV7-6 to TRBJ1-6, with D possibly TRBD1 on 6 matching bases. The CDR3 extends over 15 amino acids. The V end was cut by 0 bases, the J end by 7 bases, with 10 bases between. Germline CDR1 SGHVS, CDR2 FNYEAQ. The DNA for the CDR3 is TGTGCCAGCAGCTTAGCGCAGGGGATGAATTCACCCCTCCACTTT. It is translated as CASSLAQGMNSPLHF. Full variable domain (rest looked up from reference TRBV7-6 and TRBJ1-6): GAGVSQSPRYKVTKRGQDVALRCDPISGHVSLYWYRQALGQGPEFLTYFNYEAQQDKSGLPNDRFSAERPEGSISTLTIQRTEQRDSAMYRCASSLAQGMNSPLHFGNGTRLTVT.

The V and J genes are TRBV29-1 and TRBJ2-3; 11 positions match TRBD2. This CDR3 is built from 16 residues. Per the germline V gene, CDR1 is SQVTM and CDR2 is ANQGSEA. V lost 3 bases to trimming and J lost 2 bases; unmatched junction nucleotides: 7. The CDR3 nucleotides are TGCAGCGTTGACAGCTCTAGCGGGGGGATCACAGATACGCAGTATTTT. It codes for CSVDSSSGGITDTQYF.

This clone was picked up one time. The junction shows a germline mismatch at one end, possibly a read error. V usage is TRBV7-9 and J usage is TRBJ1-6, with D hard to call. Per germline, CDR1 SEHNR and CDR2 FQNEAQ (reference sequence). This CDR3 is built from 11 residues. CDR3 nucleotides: TGTGCCAGCGGCCCAGGTGGCCCCGCTTACTTT. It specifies CASGPGGPAYF.

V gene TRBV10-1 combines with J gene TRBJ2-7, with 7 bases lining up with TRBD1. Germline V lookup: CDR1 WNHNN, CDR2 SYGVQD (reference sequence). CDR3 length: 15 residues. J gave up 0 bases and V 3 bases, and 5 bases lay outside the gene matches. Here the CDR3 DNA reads TGCGCCAGCAGTGAAACAGGGGCCGTCTCCTACGAGCAGTACTTC. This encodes CASSETGAVSYEQYF.

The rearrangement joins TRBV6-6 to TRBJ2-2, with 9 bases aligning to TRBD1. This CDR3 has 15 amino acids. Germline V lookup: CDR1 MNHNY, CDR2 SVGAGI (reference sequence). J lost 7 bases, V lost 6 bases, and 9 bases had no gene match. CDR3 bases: TGTGCCAGCAGCGGGACAGGGAGTGTCGTCGGGGAGCTGTTTTTT. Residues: CASSGTGSVVGELFF.

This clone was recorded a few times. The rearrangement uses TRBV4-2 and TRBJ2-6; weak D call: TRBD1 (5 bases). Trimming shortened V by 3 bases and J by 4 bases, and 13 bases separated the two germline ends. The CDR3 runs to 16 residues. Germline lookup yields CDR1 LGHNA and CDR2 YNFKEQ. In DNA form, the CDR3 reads TGTGCCAGCAGCCAGGAGAGACAGTCCGGGGCCAACGTCCTGACTTTC. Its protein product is CASSQERQSGANVLTF.

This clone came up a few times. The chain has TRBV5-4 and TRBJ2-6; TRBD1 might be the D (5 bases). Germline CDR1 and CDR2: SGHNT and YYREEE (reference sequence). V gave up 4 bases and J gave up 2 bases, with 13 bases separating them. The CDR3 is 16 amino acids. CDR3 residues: CASSRTDSAGANVLTF. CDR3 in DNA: TGTGCCAGCAGCCGGACCGACAGCGCTGGGGCCAACGTCCTGACTTTC.

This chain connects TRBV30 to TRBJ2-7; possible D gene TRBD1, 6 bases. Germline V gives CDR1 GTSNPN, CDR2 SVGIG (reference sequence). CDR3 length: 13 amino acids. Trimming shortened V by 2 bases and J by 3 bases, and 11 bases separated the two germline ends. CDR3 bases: TGTGCCTGGAGTTCCGGGACAAACTACGAGCAGTACTTC. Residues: CAWSSGTNYEQYF.

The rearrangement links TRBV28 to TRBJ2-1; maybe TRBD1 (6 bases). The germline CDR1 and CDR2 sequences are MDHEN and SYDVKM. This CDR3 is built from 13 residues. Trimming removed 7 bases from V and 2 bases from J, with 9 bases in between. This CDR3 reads CASNRVTYNEQFF. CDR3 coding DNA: TGTGCCAGCAACAGGGTCACCTACAATGAGCAGTTCTTC. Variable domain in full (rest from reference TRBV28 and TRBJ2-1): DVKVTQSSRYLVKRTGEKVFLECVQDMDHENMFWYRQDPGLGLRLIYFSYDVKMKEKGDIPEGYSVSREKKERFSLILESASTNQTSMYLCASNRVTYNEQFFGPGTRLTVL.

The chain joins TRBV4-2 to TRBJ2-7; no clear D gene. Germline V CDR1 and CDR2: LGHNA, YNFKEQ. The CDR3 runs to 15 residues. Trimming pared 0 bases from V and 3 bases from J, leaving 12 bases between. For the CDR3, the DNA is TGTGCCAGCAGCCAAGAATTAGACACCGACTACGAGCAGTACTTC. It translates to CASSQELDTDYEQYF.

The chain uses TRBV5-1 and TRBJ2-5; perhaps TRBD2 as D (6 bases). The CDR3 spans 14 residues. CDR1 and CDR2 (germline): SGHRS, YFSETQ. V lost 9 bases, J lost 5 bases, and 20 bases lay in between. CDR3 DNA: TGCGCCACCTCTCGCGGGGCCAACCGGGAGACCCAGTACTTC. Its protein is CATSRGANRETQYF.

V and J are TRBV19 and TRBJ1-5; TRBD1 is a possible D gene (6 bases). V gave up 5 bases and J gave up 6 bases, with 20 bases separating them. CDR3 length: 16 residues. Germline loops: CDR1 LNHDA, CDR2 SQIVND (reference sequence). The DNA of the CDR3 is TGTGCCAGTAGTTCCCCGGGGAGGGGAGGGGGTCAGCCCCAGCATTTT. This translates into CASSSPGRGGGQPQHF. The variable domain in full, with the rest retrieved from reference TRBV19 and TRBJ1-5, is DGGITQSPKYLFRKEGQNVTLSCEQNLNHDAMYWYRQDPGQGLRLIYYSQIVNDFQKGDIAEGYSVSREKKESFPLTVTSAQKNPTAFYLCASSSPGRGGGQPQHFGDGTRLSIL.

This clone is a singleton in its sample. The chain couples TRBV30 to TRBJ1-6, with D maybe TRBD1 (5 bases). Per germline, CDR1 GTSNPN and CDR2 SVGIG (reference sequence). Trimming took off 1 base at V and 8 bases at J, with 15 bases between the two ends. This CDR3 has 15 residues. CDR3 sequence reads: CAWSDLGGTDSPLHF. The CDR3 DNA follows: TGTGCCTGGAGTGATCTCGGGGGAACAGATTCACCCCTCCACTTT.

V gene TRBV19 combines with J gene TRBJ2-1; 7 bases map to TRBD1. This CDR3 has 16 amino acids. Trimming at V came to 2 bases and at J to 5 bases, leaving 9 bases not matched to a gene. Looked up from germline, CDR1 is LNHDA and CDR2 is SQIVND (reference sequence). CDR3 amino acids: CASSIWRGGRDNEQFF. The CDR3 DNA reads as TGTGCCAGTAGTATATGGAGAGGGGGCAGGGACAATGAGCAGTTCTTC.

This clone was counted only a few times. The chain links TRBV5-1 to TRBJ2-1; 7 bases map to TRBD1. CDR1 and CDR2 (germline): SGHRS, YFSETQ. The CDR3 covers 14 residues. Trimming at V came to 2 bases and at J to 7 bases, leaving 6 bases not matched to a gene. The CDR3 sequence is CASSLPGGNNEQFF. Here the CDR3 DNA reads TGCGCCAGCAGCTTACCAGGGGGTAATAATGAGCAGTTCTTC.

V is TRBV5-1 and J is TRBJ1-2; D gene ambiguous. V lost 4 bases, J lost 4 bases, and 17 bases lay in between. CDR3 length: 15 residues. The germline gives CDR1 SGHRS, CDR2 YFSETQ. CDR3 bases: TGCGCCAGCAGCCTACGTACGGGGTTGAGCTATGGCTACACCTTC. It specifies CASSLRTGLSYGYTF. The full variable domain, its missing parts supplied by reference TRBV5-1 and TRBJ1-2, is KAGVTQTPRYLIKTRGQQVTLSCSPISGHRSVSWYQQTPGQGLQFLFEYFSETQRNKGNFPGRFSGRQFSNSRSEMNVSTLELGDSALYLCASSLRTGLSYGYTFGSGTRLTVV.

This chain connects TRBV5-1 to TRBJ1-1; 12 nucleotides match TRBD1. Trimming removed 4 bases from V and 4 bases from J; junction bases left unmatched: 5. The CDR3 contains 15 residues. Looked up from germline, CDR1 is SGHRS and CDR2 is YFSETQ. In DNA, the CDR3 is TGCGCCAGCAGCCCGGGACAGGGGGCGTCCACTGAAGCTTTCTTT. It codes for CASSPGQGASTEAFF.

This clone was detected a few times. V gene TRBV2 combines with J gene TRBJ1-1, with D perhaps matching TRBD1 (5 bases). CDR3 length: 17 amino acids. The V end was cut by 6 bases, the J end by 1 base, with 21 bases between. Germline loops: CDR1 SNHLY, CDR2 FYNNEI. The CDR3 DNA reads TGTGCCAGCAGGGTGTCCAGGGAATTTTTACGGAACACTGAAGCTTTCTTT. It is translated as CASRVSREFLRNTEAFF. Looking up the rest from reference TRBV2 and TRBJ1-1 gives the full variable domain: EPEVTQTPSHQVTQMGQEVILRCVPISNHLYFYWYRQILGQKVEFLVSFYNNEISEKSEIFDDQFSVERPDGSNFTLKIRSTKLEDSAMYFCASRVSREFLRNTEAFFGQGTRLTVV.

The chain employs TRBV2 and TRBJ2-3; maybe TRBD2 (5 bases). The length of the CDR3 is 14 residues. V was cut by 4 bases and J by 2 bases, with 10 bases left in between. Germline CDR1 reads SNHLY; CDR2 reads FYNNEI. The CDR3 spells CASSVTGITDTQYF. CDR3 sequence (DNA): TGTGCCAGCAGTGTAACGGGGATCACAGATACGCAGTATTTT.

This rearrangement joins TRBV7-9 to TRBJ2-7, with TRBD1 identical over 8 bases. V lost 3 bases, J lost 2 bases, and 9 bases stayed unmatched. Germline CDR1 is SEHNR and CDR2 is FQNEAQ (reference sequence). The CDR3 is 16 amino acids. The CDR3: CASSLGRGQRPYEQYF. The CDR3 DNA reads TGTGCCAGCAGCTTGGGCAGGGGGCAAAGGCCCTACGAGCAGTACTTC.

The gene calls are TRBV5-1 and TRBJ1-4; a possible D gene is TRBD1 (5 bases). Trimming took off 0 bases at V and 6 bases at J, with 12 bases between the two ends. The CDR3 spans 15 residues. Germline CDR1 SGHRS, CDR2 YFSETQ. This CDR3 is CASSLGGALYEKLFF. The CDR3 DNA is TGCGCCAGCAGCTTGGGCGGGGCTCTCTATGAAAAACTGTTTTTT.

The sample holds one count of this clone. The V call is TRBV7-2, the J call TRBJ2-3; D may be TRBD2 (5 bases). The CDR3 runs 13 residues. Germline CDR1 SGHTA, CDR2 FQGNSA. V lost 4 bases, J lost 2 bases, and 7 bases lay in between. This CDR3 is CASSWTFTDTQYF. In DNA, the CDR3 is TGTGCCAGCAGCTGGACTTTCACAGATACGCAGTATTTT.

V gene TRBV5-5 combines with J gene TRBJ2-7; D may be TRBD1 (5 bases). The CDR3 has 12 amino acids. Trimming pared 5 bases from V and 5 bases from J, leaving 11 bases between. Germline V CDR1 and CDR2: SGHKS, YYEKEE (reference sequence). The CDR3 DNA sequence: TGTGCCAGCAGATTTACAGGTAACGAGCAGTACTTC. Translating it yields CASRFTGNEQYF.

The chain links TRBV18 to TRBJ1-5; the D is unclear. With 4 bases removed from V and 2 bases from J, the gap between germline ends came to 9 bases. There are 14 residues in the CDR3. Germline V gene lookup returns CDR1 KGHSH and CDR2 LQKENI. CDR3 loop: CASSLDNGNQPQHF. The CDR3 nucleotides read TGTGCCAGCTCACTTGACAACGGCAATCAGCCCCAGCATTTT.